The following is a T cell receptor (beta chain) sequence with its context. What it binds is not known. The sample belongs to a study of beta chain features in type 1 diabetes. The isolated RNA, all of it, was reverse transcribed, so expressed TCRB transcripts were what got sequenced. Produced via immunoSEQ multiplex PCR; TCRdb's table is partial and in-frame only. The data show more than 300,000 clones, around 13% seen once. Overall study findings and caveats: VDJ junctions sequenced from type 1 diabetes patients showed fewer insertions and more deletions. cDNA-based sequencing might over-represent cells highly expressing TCR.

The CDR3 runs 13 residues. CDR1 and CDR2 (germline): SGHTA, FQGNSA. The germline V and J ends were trimmed by 1 base and 12 bases, with 13 bases remaining between them. In total, each donor contributed a single heparinised blood draw that averaged approximately 0.12 L. Sequenced sample: naive CD4+ T cells from blood. The sequence derives from a man aged 18 to 29 in good health. The chain links TRBV7-2 to TRBJ2-1; D might be TRBD2 (5 bases). The CDR3 loop reads CASSLEPGIVQFF. CDR3 nucleotides: TGTGCCAGCAGCTTAGAACCGGGGATAGTGCAGTTCTTC.